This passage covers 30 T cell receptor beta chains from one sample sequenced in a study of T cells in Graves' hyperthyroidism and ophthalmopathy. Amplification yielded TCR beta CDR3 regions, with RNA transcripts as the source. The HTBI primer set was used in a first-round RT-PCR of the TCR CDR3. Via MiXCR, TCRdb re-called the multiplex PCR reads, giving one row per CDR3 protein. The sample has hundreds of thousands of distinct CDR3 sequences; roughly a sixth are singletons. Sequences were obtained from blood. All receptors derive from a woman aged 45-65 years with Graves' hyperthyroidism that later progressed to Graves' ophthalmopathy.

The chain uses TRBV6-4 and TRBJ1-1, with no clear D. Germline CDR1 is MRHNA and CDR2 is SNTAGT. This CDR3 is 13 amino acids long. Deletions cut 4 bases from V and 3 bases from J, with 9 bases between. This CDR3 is CASSGTLDTEAFF. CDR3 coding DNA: TGTGCCAGCAGTGGGACCTTGGACACTGAAGCTTTCTTT.

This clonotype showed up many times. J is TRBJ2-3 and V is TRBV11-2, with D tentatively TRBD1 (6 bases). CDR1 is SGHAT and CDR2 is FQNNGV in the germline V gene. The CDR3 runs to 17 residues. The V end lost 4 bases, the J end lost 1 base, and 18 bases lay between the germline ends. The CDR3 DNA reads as TGTGCCAGCAGCTCACGTACTGGCACAGGGCGCACAGATACGCAGTATTTT. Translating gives CASSSRTGTGRTDTQYF.

CDR3 region: CASSSNRGFDYNSPLHF. The CDR3 bases are TGCGCCAGCAGCTCTAATAGGGGATTCGATTATAATTCACCCCTCCACTTT. The chain joins TRBV5-1 to TRBJ1-6, with a weak D call TRBD1 (5 bases). The CDR3 extends over 17 amino acids. Germline V gene sequence: CDR1 SGHRS, CDR2 YFSETQ. V was cut by 3 bases and J by 4 bases, with 17 bases left in between.

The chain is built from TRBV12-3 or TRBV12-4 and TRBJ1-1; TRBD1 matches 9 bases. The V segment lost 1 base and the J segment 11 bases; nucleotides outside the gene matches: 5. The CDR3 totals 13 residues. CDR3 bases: TGTGCCAGCAGTTTAGATGGGACAGGGCTTGCTTTCTTT. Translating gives CASSLDGTGLAFF.

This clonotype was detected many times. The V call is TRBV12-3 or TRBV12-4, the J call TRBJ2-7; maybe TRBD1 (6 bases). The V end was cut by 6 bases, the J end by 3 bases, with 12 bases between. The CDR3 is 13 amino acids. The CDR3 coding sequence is TGTGCCAGCAGCCCCGGGACACACTACGAGCAGTACTTC. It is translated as CASSPGTHYEQYF.

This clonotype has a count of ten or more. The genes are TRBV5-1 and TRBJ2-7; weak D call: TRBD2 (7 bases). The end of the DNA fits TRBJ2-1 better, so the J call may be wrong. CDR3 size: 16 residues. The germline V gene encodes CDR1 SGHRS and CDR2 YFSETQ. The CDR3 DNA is TGCGCCAGCAGCTTGGCCGGGGGGCCCGGGACCTACGAGCAGTTCTTC. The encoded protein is CASSLAGGPGTYEQFF.

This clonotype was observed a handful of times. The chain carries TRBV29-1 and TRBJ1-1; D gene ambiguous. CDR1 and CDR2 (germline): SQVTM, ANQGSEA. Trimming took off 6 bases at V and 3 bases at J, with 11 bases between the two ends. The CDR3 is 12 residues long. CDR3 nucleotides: TGCAGCGTACCTGACGGGGACACTGAAGCTTTCTTT. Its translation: CSVPDGDTEAFF. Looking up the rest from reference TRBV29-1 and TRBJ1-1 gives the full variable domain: SAVISQKPSRDICQRGTSLTIQCQVDSQVTMMFWYRQQPGQSLTLIATANQGSEATYESGFVIDKFPISRPNLTFSTLTVSNMSPEDSSIYLCSVPDGDTEAFFGQGTRLTVV.

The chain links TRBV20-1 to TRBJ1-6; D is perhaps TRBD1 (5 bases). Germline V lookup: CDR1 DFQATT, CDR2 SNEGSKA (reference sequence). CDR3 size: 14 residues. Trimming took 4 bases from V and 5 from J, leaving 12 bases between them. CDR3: CSAILDKDNSPLHF. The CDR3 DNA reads TGCAGTGCTATACTGGACAAAGATAATTCACCCCTCCACTTT.

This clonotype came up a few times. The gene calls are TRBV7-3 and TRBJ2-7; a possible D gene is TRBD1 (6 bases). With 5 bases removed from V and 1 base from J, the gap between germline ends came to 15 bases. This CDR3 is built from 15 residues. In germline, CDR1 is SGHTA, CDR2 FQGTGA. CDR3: CASSPNPGQSYEQYF. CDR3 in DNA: TGTGCCAGCAGCCCTAACCCCGGACAGTCCTACGAGCAGTACTTC.

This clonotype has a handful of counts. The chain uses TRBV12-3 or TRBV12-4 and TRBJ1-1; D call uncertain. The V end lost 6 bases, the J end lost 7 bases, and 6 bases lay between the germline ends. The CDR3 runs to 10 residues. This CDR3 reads CASSHNEAFF. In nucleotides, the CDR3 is TGTGCCAGCAGCCACAATGAAGCTTTCTTT.

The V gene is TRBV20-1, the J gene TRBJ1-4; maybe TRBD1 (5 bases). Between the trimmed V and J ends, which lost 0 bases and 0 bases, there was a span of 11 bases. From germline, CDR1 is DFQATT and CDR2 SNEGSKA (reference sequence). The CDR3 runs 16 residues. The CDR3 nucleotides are TGCAGTGCTAGAGATGTGGGGACCACAACTAATGAAAAACTGTTTTTT. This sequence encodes CSARDVGTTTNEKLFF.

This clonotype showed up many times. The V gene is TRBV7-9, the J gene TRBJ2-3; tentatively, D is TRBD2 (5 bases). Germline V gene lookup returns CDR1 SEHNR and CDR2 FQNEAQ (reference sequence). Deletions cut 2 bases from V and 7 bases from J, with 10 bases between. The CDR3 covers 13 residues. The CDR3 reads CASSLSPDYTQYF. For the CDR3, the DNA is TGTGCCAGCAGCTTATCCCCGGACTATACGCAGTATTTT.

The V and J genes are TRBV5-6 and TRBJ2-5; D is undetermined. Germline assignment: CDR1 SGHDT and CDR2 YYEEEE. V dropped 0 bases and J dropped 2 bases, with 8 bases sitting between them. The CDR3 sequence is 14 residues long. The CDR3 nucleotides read TGTGCCAGCAGCTTGGCGGCGATTCAAGAGACCCAGTACTTC. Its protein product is CASSLAAIQETQYF.

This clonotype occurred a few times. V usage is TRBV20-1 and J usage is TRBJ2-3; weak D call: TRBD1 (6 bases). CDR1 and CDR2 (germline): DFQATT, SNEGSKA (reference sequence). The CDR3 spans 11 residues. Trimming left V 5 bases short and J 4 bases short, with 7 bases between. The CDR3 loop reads CSAAGADTQYF. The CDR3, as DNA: TGCAGTGCTGCAGGGGCAGATACGCAGTATTTT.

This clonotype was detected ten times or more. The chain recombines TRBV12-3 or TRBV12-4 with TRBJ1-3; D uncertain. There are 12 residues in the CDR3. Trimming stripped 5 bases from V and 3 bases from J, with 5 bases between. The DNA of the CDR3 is TGTGCCAGCAGTAGAGGTGGAAACACCATATATTTT. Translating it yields CASSRGGNTIYF.

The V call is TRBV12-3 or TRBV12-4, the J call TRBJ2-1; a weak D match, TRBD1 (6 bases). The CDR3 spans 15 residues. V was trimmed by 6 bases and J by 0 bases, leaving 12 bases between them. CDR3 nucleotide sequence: TGTGCCAGCAGCCGCAGGGGCCCCTCCTACAATGAGCAGTTCTTC. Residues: CASSRRGPSYNEQFF.

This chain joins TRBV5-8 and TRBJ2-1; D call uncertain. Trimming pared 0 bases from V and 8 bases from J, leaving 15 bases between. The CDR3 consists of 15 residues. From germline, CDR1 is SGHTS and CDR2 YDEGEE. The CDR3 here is CASSLAPVPQDEQFF. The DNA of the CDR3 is TGTGCCAGCAGCTTGGCACCAGTGCCGCAGGATGAGCAGTTCTTC. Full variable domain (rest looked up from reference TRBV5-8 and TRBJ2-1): EAGVTQSPTHLIKTRGQQATLRCSPISGHTSVYWYQQALGLGLQFLLWYDEGEERNRGNFPPRFSGRQFPNYSSELNVNALELEDSALYLCASSLAPVPQDEQFFGPGTRLTVL.

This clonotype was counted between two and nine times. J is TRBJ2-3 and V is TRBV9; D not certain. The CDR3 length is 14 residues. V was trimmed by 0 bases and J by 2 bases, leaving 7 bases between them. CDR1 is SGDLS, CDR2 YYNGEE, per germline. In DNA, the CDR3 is TGTGCCAGCAGCGTAGCGGGCCTCACAGATACGCAGTATTTT. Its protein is CASSVAGLTDTQYF.

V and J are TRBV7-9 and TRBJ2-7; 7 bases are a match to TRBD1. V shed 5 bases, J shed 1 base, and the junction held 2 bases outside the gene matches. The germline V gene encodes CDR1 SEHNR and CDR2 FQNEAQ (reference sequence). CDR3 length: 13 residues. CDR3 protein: CASSTQGSYEQYF. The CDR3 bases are TGTGCCAGCAGCACACAGGGGTCCTACGAGCAGTACTTC.

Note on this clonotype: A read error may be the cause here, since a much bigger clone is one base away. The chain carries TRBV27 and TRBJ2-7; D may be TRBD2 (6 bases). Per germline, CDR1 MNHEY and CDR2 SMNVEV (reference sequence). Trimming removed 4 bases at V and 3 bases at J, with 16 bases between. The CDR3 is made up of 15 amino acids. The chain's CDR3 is CASSSSWEEVYEQYF. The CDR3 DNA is TGTGCCAGCAGTTCATCGTGGGAGGAGGTCTACGAGCAGTACTTC.

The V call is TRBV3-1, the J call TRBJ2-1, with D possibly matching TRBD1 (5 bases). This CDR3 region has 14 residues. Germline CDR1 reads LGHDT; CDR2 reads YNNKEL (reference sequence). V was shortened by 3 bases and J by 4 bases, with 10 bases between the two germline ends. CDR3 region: CASSHETEYNEQFF. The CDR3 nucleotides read TGTGCCAGCAGCCACGAGACAGAGTACAATGAGCAGTTCTTC.

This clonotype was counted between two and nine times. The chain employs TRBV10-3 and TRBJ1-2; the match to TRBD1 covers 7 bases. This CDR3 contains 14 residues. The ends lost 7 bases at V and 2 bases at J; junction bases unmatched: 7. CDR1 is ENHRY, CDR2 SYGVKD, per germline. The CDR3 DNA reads TGTGCCATCACCGGGACAGAGATCAACTATGGCTACACCTTC. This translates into CAITGTEINYGYTF.

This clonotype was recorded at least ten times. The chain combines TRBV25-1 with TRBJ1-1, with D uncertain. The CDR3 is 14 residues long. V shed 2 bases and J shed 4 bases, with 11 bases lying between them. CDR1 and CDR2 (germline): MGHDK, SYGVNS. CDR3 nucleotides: TGTGCCAGCAGTGAAATCGGGGTTATCACTGAAGCTTTCTTT. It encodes CASSEIGVITEAFF.

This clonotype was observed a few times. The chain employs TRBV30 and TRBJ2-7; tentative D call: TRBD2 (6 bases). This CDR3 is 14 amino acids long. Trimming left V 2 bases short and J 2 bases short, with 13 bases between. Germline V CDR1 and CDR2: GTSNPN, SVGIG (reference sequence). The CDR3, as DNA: TGTGCCTGGAGTCCGGGGGACCGCACCTACGAGCAGTACTTC. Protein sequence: CAWSPGDRTYEQYF.

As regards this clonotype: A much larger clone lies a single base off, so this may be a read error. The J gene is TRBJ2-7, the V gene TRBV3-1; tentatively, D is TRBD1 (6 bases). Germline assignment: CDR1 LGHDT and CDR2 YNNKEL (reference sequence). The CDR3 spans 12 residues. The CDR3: CASSQGQDEQHF. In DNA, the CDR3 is TGTGCCAGCAGCCAAGGACAGGACGAGCAGCACTTC.

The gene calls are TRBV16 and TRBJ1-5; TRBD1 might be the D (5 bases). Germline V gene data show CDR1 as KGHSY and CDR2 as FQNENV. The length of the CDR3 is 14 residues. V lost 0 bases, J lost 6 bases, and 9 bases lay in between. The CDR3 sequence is CASSQSRGGQPQHF. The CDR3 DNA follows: TGTGCCAGCAGCCAATCGAGGGGAGGTCAGCCCCAGCATTTT.

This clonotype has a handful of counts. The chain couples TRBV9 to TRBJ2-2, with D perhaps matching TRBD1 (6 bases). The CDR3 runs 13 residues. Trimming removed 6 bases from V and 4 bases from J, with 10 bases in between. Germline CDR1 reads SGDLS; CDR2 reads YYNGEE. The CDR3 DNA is TGTGCCAGCACAGGGGTCCCCACCGGGGAGCTGTTTTTT. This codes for CASTGVPTGELFF. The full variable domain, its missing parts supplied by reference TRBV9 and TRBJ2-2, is DSGVTQTPKHLITATGQRVTLRCSPRSGDLSVYWYQQSLDQGLQFLIQYYNGEERAKGNILERFSAQQFPDLHSELNLSSLELGDSALYFCASTGVPTGELFFGEGSRLTVL.

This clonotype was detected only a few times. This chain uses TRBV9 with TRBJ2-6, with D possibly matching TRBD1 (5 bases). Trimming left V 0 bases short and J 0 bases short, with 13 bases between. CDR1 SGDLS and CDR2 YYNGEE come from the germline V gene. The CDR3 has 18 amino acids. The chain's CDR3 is CASSVGWGTGSGANVLTF. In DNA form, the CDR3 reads TGTGCCAGCAGCGTAGGTTGGGGCACCGGCTCTGGGGCCAACGTCCTGACTTTC.

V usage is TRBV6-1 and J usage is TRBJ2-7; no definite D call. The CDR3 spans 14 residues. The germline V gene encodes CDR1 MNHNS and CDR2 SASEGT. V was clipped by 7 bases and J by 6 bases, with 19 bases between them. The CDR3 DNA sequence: TGTGCCAGCACCACACCAACCCCGGACGTCGAGCAGTACTTC. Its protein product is CASTTPTPDVEQYF.

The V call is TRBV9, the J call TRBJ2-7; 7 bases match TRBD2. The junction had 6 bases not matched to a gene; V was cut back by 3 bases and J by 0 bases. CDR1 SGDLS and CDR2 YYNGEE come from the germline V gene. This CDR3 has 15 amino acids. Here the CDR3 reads CASSAETSDSYEQYF. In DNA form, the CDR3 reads TGTGCCAGCAGCGCTGAAACTAGCGACTCCTACGAGCAGTACTTC.